This entry is about one TCR beta chain. As originally analysed: Amplifying reference gene primers gave estimates of nucleated cell counts. Profiling relied on immunoSEQ multiplex PCR, and the TCRdb table lists in-frame clones only, not all of them. D and trimming were read from the DNA, whereas the V and J calls and clone size are those reported in that table. The sample includes 470,000 or so clones, 70% to 90% of them seen just once. The sample comes from a study of blood T cell repertoires in COVID-19. The CDR3 runs 16 residues. Germline V gene data show CDR1 as LGHNA and CDR2 as YNFKEQ. V dropped 1 base and J dropped 0; count of bases not matched to a gene: 1.

The specimen sequenced was peripheral blood. The chain has TRBV4-2 and TRBJ2-3; 10 bases match TRBD2. This TCR was sampled from a human donor in a cohort sampled during active COVID-19. CDR3 region: CASSQASGGSTDTQYF. The DNA of the CDR3 is TGTGCCAGCAGCCAAGCTAGCGGGGGAAGCACAGATACGCAGTATTTT.